Detailed here is one T cell receptor (beta chain). Antigen specificity is unknown. The data originate from a study of cytomegalovirus exposure and HLA in healthy donors. Study results and caveats: CMV antigen specificity was confirmed in vitro for a few CMV-associated chains. Most TCR sequences were uncommon, yet certain public TCRs appeared in many donors.

Clones were sequenced by immunoSEQ multiplex PCR, and TCRdb holds only the in-frame ones, with some missing. The sample shows about 150,000 clones, 94% of them seen only once. Germline CDR1 reads MNHEY; CDR2 reads SVGAGI. The CDR3 length is 13 residues. With V trimmed by 6 bases and J by 8 bases, 6 bases remained unmatched. Donors were drawn from the approximately 130-subject validation cohort, separate from the roughly 670-subject first cohort. This TCR was recovered from a man aged 18 to 35 in good health and CMV-seropositive. Source material: PBMCs. The V gene is TRBV6-5, the J gene TRBJ1-2; 10 nucleotides agree with TRBD1. The CDR3 loop is CASSRGTGDGYTF. The CDR3 region has the DNA TGTGCCAGCAGCAGAGGGACAGGGGACGGCTACACCTTC.